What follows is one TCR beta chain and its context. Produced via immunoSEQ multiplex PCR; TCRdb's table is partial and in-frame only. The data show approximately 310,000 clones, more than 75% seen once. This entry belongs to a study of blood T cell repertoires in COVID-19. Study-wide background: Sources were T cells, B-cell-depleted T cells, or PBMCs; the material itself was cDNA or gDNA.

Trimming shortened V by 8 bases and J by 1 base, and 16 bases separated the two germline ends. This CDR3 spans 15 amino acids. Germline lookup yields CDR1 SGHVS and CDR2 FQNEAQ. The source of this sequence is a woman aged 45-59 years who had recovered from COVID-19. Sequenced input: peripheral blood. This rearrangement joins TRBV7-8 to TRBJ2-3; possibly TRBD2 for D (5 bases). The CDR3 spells CASLLWEQGTDTQYF. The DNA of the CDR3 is TGTGCCAGCCTGTTGTGGGAGCAGGGCACAGATACGCAGTATTTT.